This T cell receptor beta chain was retrieved from a study of T cell responses to AZD1222 COVID-19 vaccine. Overall study findings and caveats: Researchers report vaccine-associated CD4 TCRs spanning spike, with dominance at 160-218 and 743-854. Possibly, clonal diversity was underestimated; donors were largely white British and included more females. Sampling captured repertoires only after the peak T cell response. Spike-specific TCR breadth rose after two AZD1222 doses, and depth rose as well.

This CDR3 contains 15 residues. Germline V gene data show CDR1 as SGHAT and CDR2 as FQNNGV. Trimming cost V 5 bases and J 7 bases, with 18 bases left between them. Details on this clone: The antigen remains undetermined.

TCRdb's table, derived via immunoSEQ multiplex PCR, lists solely in-frame clones and lacks some. This sample carries around 120,000 clones, roughly 90% of them seen once, and the ten largest clones take 8.4%. Material: peripheral blood, obtained on day 0 of AZD1222 vaccination. This TCR derives from an adult in good health. The V call is TRBV11-2, the J call TRBJ1-3, with D possibly being TRBD1 (5 bases). The CDR3 here is CASSPNPQGGNTIYF. As DNA, the CDR3 is TGTGCCAGCAGCCCCAACCCCCAGGGTGGCAACACCATATATTTT. The variable domain in full, completed from reference TRBV11-2 and TRBJ1-3, reads EAGVAQSPRYKIIEKRQSVAFWCNPISGHATLYWYQQILGQGPKLLIQFQNNGVVDDSQLPKDRFSAERLKGVDSTLKIQPAKLEDSAVYLCASSPNPQGGNTIYFGEGSWLTVV.